The present entry profiles one T cell receptor (beta chain) with its context. What it binds is unknown. The data derive from a study of cytotoxic CD8 clonotypes in ibrutinib-treated CLL. Background on the study: A median about twelve months of treatment, range 6 to 36, preceded the collection of response samples. Study results and limitations: Baseline levels of clonality went above those of age-matched healthy donors and moved with circulating CD8+ T-cell counts.

Here immunoSEQ multiplex PCR was the method, and the copy in TCRdb shows in-frame clones only, minus some. The profile shows fewer than 50,000 clones, approximately 53% of them singletons. The CDR3 runs to 13 residues. Trimming removed 7 bases from V and 2 bases from J, with 10 bases in between. Germline V gives CDR1 MDHEN, CDR2 SYDVKM. The sequencing used PBMCs, collected after 12 months of ibrutinib treatment. The clonotype originates from a human donor with chronic lymphocytic leukemia. V and J are TRBV28 and TRBJ2-3; TRBD1 is a possible D gene (6 bases). CDR3 coding DNA: TGTGCCAGCATTCGACAGGCCACAGATACGCAGTATTTT. Translation: CASIRQATDTQYF.